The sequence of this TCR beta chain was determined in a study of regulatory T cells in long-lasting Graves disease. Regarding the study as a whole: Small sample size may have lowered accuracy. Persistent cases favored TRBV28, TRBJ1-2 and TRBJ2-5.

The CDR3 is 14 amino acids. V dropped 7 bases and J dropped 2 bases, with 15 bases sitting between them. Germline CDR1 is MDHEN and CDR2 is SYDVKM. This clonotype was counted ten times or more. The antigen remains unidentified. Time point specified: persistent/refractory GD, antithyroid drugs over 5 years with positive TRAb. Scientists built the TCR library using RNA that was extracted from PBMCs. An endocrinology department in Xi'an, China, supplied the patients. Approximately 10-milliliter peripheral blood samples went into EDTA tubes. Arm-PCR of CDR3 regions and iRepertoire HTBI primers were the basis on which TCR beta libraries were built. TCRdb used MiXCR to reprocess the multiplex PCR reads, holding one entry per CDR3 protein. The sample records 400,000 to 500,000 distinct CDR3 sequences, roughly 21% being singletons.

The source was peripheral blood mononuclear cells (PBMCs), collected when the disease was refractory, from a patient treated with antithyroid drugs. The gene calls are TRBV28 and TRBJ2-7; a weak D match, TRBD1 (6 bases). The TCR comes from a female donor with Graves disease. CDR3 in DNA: TGTGCCAGCATCCCACAGGGTAAGACCTACGAGCAGTACTTC. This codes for CASIPQGKTYEQYF.